This is a list of T cell receptor beta chains from one sample in a study of T cell responses to AZD1222 COVID-19 vaccine. Sequencing used immunoSEQ multiplex PCR; TCRdb keeps in-frame clones, though not all of them. The top ten clones hold 5.5% of a sample with under 150,000 clones, roughly 90% of them seen once. The source material was peripheral blood, sampled on day 0 of AZD1222 vaccination. The receptors shown here come from an adult in good health. Each CDR3 is given with its conserved first and last residue. Fields, in order: clone size, D gene, J gene, V gene, CDR3 DNA, CDR3 protein. The D gene is left open where the match is weak. The size entry is marked missing in some rows and otherwise reads once, few, many or a size class.

NA	TRBD1	TRBJ2-7	TRBV5-1	TGCGCCAGCAGCTTGTACCCTGACAGGGCCCTCTACGAGCAGTACTTC	CASSLYPDRALYEQYF
once	NA	TRBJ1-1	TRBV9	TGTGCCAGCAGCCCCACCTCCTTGGGGGGCACTGAAGCTTTCTTT	CASSPTSLGGTEAFF
NA	TRBD1	TRBJ2-2	TRBV24-1	TGTGCCACCAGTAGGTCAGGGGGCACCGGGGAGCTGTTTTTT	CATSRSGGTGELFF
NA	TRBD2	TRBJ2-1	TRBV5-1	TGCGCCAGCAGCAGGACTAGCGGCTCCTACAATGAGCAGTTCTTC	CASSRTSGSYNEQFF
few	NA	TRBJ1-4	TRBV6-2/TRBV6-3	TGTGCCAGCAGCCAGCCTCGGAGGACTAATGAAAAACTGTTTTTT	CASSQPRRTNEKLFF
once	NA	TRBJ2-3	TRBV5-1	TGCGCCAGCAGCTACCCCGGGGCAGATACGCAGTATTTT	CASSYPGADTQYF
NA	NA	TRBJ1-1	TRBV3-1/TRBV3-2	TGTGCCAGCAGCCAAAAAGGGATGAACACTGAAGCTTTCTTT	CASSQKGMNTEAFF
once	TRBD1	TRBJ1-5	TRBV5-1	TGCGCCAGCAGCCCAGGGGGGGAAGCCAGTCAGCCCCAGCATTTT	CASSPGGEASQPQHF
NA	TRBD1	TRBJ1-1	TRBV19	TGTGCCACAGGACAGGGGTTCGACACTGAAGCTTTCTTT	CATGQGFDTEAFF
NA	NA	TRBJ2-3	TRBV20-1	TGCAGTGCTAGTTTGTTCGGGACCTTATCTCTAAAGGCAGATACGCAGTATTTT	CSASLFGTLSLKADTQYF
NA	TRBD1	TRBJ2-2	TRBV29-1	TGCAGCGCCCCGGGACAGGGGGCGAACACCGGGGAGCTGTTTTTT	CSAPGQGANTGELFF
NA	NA	TRBJ1-1	TRBV11-3	TGTGCCAGCAGCTTATGGGATCGAAACACTGAAGCTTTCTTT	CASSLWDRNTEAFF
NA	NA	TRBJ1-2	TRBV9	TGTGCCAGCAGCGAAAACGGGCAGGGGACGCCCTTCTATGGCTACACCTTC	CASSENGQGTPFYGYTF
NA	NA	TRBJ2-3	TRBV9	TGTGCCAGCAGCCCTGAGGGCCACTCCACAGATACGCAGTATTTT	CASSPEGHSTDTQYF
NA	NA	TRBJ2-7	TRBV4-2	TGTGCCAGCAGCCAAGGGGGTCATCAGTACTTC	CASSQGGHQYF
NA	NA	TRBJ1-6	TRBV4-2	TGTGCCAGCAGCCTGGAGCCCTATAATTCACCCCTCCACTTT	CASSLEPYNSPLHF
NA	NA	TRBJ2-1	TRBV9	TGTGCCAGCAGCGTAGCTACTAGGTCGGTTAAGCAGTTCTTC	CASSVATRSVKQFF
NA	NA	TRBJ1-5	TRBV19	TGTGCCAGTAGTATAGCCCCGGGGATGAGCAATCAGCCCCAGCATTTT	CASSIAPGMSNQPQHF
NA	NA	TRBJ2-1	TRBV2	TGTGCCAGCGATCTAAGGCGGGGGCAGTTCTTC	CASDLRRGQFF
NA	TRBD1	TRBJ1-1	TRBV28	TGTGCCAGCAGTTCTCAAGGGAGGGGGCTGACTGAAGCTTTCTTT	CASSSQGRGLTEAFF
NA	NA	TRBJ1-2	TRBV5-5	TGTGCCAGCACCTTCGACCTTAACTATGGCTACACCTTC	CASTFDLNYGYTF
NA	TRBD2	TRBJ2-7	TRBV4-2	TGTGCCAGCAGCCAAGCGGGAGGGCACTACGAGCAGTACTTC	CASSQAGGHYEQYF
few	TRBD1	TRBJ1-1	TRBV28	TGTGCCAGCAGTTTGGACAGGGTTGCTGAAGCTTTCTTT	CASSLDRVAEAFF
NA	NA	TRBJ1-4	TRBV28	TGTGCCAGCCGTCGGCAGGCCTATGAAAAACTGTTTTTT	CASRRQAYEKLFF
few	NA	TRBJ2-1	TRBV5-1	TGCGCCAGCAGCTCCCTAAGTGGTGGCTTGAATGAGCAGTTCTTC	CASSSLSGGLNEQFF